Reported below is one T cell receptor beta chain. What antigen it recognizes has not been identified. A read error may produce the germline difference seen at one junction end. Stable Graves' hyperthyroidism was defined as the absence of progression to ophthalmopathy over 18 months of follow-up. The hyperthyroidism patients were between 18 and 65 years old and newly diagnosed, with a disease duration of less than 2 months. Exclusion was applied to patients with uncontrolled infections, other autoimmune diseases, pregnancy or lactation. Diagnoses were based on clinical symptoms, serum thyroxine and TRAb, thyroid ultrasound and orbital computed tomography. Trizol reagent was used to extract total RNA, and RNA quality was then checked on an Agilent 2100 Bioanalyzer. The sample belongs to a study of T cells in Graves' hyperthyroidism and ophthalmopathy (dated by TCRdb to about 2019). As for the study more broadly: TCR V-J signatures able to tell the groups apart were searched for in a discovery cohort of 90 to 100 patients, of whom roughly 42 had Graves' ophthalmopathy and around 58 had stable Graves' hyperthyroidism. Whether ophthalmopathy could be predicted prospectively was tested in an independent validation cohort made up of some 20 hyperthyroidism patients plus 17 patients who later progressed to ophthalmopathy. The 95 to 100 discovery patients were randomly split 7:3 into training and test sets. In more than 5 Graves' hyperthyroidism patients, the study also compared T-cell repertoires from thyroid tissue with T-cell repertoires from blood. Once sampling was done, hyperthyroidism patients were given methimazole at a starting dose of 30 mg daily, whereas ophthalmopathy patients were given high-dose intravenous methylprednisolone. TCR Vbeta CDR3 sequencing of around 130 peripheral blood samples (over 40 ophthalmopathy, 75 or so hyperthyroidism and approximately 17 progressor patients) is reported in the paper.

The TCR beta CDR3 regions were amplified from RNA transcripts. For the first round of RT-PCR on the TCR CDR3, the HTBI primer set was used together with the Qiagen OneStep RT-PCR kit. Libraries were constructed in a second round of multiplex PCR, after which size selection and purification were carried out. The libraries were sequenced on an Illumina HiSeq2000 using paired-end 100 bp reads. As for how the authors treated the data: SOAPnuke was used to process the raw data, removing reads that contained adapters or uncalled bases, had a mean Phred below 15, or lacked an exact match to the constant primer or identifier. High-quality paired reads were merged using COPE v1.2.5, and each unique nucleotide sequence was defined as a clonotype. MiTCR v1.1 was used to align the clonotypes against IMGT TRBV, TRBD and TRBJ reference segments. Only V-J combinations with frequency above 0.0001, covering 98% to 99.2% of repertoires, were analysed. The TCS score was defined as the ratio of F50 (clonal expansion) to E x V (chaos), calculated using BLOSUM62-based TCRdist between CDR3 peptides within each V-J. Welch's t-statistics and random forest reduced 514 V-J features to roughly 13, which were used in a naive Bayes classifier (R e1071). The similarity between thyroid and blood repertoires was quantified using the Morisita-Horn index. Using fastp trimming at Q25 and MiXCR clonotype assembly, TCRdb reanalyzed the public sequencing data and kept in-frame beta chains. Every CDR3 protein is listed once, alongside the most common genes and DNA of its rows. The V and J calls were not made by the authors but by TCRdb's processing. This sample lists almost 600,000 distinct CDR3 sequences; 46% were detected once. Clones ranked in the top ten supply 7.5% to 8.5% of the sample.

The CDR3 measures 8 amino acids from cysteine to phenylalanine. Of all the DNA, just the CDR3 is kept, 24 bases in frame from base 1. The germline V gene yields KGHDR for CDR1 and SFDVKD for CDR2. Paper-wide results and their limitations: Most expanded thyroid clonotypes (frequency above 0.001) were also detected in blood, suggesting blood repertoires may reflect thyroid immune responses. In validation, progression to ophthalmopathy was predicted by the model with 70.59% sensitivity and 72% to 85% specificity, a median of 6.5 months before onset. Ophthalmopathy was separated from stable hyperthyroidism by a 13 V-J signature model, with around 90% sensitivity and 81% to 83% specificity obtained in cross-validation and 80%/75% obtained in testing. No statistical method was used to fix the sample size in advance, and group allocation was not hidden from the investigators.

The rearrangement joined TRBV24-1 to TRBJ2-5, with the D call tentatively TRBD1 or TRBD2, each fitting 5 bases. This receptor was obtained from a woman aged 18-29 years with Graves' hyperthyroidism. What was sequenced was peripheral blood or thyroid tissue (not recorded which). The DNA sequence reads TGTGCCACCAGTGGTGAGGGGTTC. This translates into CATSGEGF.